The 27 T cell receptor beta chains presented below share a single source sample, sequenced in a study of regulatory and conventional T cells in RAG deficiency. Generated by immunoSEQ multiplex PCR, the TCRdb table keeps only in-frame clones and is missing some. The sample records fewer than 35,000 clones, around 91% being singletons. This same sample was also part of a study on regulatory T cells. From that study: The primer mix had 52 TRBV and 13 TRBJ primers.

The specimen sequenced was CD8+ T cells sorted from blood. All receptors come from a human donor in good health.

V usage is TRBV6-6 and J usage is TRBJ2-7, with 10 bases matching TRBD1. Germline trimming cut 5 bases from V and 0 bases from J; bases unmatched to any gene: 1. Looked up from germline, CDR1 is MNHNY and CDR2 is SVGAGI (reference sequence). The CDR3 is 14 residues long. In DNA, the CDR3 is TGTGCCAGCAGTCGACAGGGGGCCTCCTACGAGCAGTACTTC. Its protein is CASSRQGASYEQYF.

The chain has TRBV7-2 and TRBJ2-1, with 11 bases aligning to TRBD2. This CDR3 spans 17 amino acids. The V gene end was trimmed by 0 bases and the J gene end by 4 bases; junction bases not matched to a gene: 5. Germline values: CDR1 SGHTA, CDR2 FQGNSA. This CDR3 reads CASSLAKLAGEYNEQFF. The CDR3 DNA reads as TGTGCCAGCAGCTTAGCCAAACTAGCGGGAGAGTACAATGAGCAGTTCTTC. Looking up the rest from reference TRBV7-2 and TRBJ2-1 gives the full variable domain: GAGVSQSPSNKVTEKGKDVELRCDPISGHTALYWYRQSLGQGLEFLIYFQGNSAPDKSGLPSDRFSAERTGGSVSTLTIQRTQQEDSAVYLCASSLAKLAGEYNEQFFGPGTRLTVL.

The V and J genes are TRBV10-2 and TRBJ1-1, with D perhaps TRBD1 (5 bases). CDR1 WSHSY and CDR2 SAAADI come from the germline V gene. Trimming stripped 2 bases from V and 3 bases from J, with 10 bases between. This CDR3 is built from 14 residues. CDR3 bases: TGCGCCAGCAGTGAGGGGGGGTCATACACTGAAGCTTTCTTT. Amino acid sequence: CASSEGGSYTEAFF.

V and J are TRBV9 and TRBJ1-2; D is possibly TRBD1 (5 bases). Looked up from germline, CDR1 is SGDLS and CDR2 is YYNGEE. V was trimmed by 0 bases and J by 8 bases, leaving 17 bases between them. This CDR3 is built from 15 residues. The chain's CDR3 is CASSVGGGAALGYTF. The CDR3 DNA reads TGTGCCAGCAGCGTAGGTGGAGGGGCGGCCCTGGGCTACACCTTC.

The CDR3 loop is CASSSLLSSYNEQFF. The CDR3 nucleotides read TGTGCCAGCAGTTCTCTCCTGAGCTCCTACAATGAGCAGTTCTTC. This rearrangement joins TRBV27 to TRBJ2-1; no clear D. This CDR3 comprises 15 residues. Germline-derived CDR1 and CDR2 are MNHEY and SMNVEV (reference sequence). V was pared by 4 bases and J by 0 bases, with 10 bases between.

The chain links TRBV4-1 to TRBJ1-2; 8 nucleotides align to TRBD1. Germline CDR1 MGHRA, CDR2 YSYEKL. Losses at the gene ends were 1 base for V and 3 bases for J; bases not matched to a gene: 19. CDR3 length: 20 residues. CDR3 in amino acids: CASSQANRGKGVRVDYGYTF. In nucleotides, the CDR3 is TGCGCCAGCAGCCAAGCAAACAGGGGGAAGGGAGTGAGGGTCGACTATGGCTACACCTTC.

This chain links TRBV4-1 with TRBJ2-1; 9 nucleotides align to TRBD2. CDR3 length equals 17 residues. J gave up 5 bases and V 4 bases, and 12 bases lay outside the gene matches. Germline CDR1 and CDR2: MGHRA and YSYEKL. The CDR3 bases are TGCGCCAGCAGCCTCCCCAAAGAGACTAGCGGAGACAATGAGCAGTTCTTC. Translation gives CASSLPKETSGDNEQFF.

The CDR3 DNA sequence: TGTGCCAGCAGCTTAGTACGGGGTACGATAACTTACGAGCAGTACTTC. As protein: CASSLVRGTITYEQYF. The chain recombines TRBV7-9 with TRBJ2-7; a possible D gene is TRBD2 (5 bases). Germline values: CDR1 SEHNR, CDR2 FQNEAQ (reference sequence). V dropped 1 base and J dropped 4 bases, with 17 bases sitting between them. CDR3 length equals 16 residues. Full variable domain (outside the CDR3, taken from reference TRBV7-9 and TRBJ2-7): DTGVSQNPRHKITKRGQNVTFRCDPISEHNRLYWYRQTLGQGPEFLTYFQNEAQLEKSRLLSDRFSAERPKGSFSTLEIQRTEQGDSAMYLCASSLVRGTITYEQYFGPGTRLTVT.

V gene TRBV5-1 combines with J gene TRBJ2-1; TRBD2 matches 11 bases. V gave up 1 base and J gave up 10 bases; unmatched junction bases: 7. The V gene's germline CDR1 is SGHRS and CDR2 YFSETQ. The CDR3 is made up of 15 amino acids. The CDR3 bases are TGCGCCAGCAGCTTGCGCCTAGCGGGAGGATGGGAGCAGTTCTTC. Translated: CASSLRLAGGWEQFF.

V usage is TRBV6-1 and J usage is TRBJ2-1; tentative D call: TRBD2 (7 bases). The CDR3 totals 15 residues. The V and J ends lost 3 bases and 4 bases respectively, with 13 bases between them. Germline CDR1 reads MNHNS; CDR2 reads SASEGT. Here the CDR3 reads CASSDRRGGYNEQFF. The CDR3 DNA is TGTGCCAGCAGTGATAGAAGGGGGGGTTACAATGAGCAGTTCTTC.

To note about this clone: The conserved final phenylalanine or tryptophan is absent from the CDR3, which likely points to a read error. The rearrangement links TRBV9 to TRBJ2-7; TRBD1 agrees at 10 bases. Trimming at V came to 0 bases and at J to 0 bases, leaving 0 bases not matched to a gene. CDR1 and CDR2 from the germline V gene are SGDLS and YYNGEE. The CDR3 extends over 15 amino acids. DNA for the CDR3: TGTGCCAGCAGCGTAGGGACAGGGGGCTCCTACGAGCAGTACCTC. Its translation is CASSVGTGGSYEQYL.

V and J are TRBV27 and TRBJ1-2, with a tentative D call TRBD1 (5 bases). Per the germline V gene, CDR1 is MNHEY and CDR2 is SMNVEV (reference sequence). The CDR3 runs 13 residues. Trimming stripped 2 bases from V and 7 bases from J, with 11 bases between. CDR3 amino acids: CASSLGGGPGYTF. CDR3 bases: TGTGCCAGCAGTTTAGGTGGGGGACCTGGCTACACCTTC.

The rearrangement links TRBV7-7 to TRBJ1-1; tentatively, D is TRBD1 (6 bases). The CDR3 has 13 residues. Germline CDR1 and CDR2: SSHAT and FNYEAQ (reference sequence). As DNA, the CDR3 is TGTGCTAGCGCCTCAGGGGTTGGCACTGAAGCTTTCTTT. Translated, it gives CASASGVGTEAFF.

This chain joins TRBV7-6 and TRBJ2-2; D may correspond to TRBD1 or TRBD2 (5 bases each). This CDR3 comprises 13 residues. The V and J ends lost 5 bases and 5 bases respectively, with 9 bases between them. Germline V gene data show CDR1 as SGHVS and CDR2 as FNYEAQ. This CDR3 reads CASSVGETGELFF. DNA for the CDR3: TGTGCCAGCAGCGTGGGGGAAACCGGGGAGCTGTTTTTT. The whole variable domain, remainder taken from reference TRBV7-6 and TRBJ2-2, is GAGVSQSPRYKVTKRGQDVALRCDPISGHVSLYWYRQALGQGPEFLTYFNYEAQQDKSGLPNDRFSAERPEGSISTLTIQRTEQRDSAMYRCASSVGETGELFFGEGSRLTVL.

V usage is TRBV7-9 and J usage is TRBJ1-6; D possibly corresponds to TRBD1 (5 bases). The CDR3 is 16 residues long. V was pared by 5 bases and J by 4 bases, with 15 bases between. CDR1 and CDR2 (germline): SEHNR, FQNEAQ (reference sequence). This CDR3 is CASSAQGTAYNSPLHF. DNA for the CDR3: TGTGCCAGCAGCGCGCAAGGGACGGCGTATAATTCACCCCTCCACTTT.

In DNA form, the CDR3 reads TGTGCCAGCAGTGAGTGGGTTAGCGGAACCTACAATGAGCAGTTCTTC. It is translated as CASSEWVSGTYNEQFF. J is TRBJ2-1 and V is TRBV2; tentatively, D is TRBD2 (6 bases). V lost 3 bases and J lost 2, with 14 bases in between. This CDR3 is built from 16 residues. Germline CDR1 reads SNHLY; CDR2 reads FYNNEI.

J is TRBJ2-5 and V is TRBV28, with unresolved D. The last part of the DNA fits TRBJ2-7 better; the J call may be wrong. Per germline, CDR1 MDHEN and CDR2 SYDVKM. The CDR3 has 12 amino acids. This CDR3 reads CASSHQEYEQYF. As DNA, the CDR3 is TGTGCCAGCAGTCACCAAGAGTACGAGCAGTACTTC.

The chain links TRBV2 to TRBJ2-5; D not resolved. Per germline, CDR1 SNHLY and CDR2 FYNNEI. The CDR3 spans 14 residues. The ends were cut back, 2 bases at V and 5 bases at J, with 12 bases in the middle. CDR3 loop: CASSEYFLGETQYF. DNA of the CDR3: TGTGCCAGCAGTGAATACTTCCTAGGGGAGACCCAGTACTTC.

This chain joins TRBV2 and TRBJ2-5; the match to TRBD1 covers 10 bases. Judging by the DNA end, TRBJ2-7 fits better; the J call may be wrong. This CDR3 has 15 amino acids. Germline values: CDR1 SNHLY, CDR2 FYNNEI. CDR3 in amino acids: CASSEQDRGTYEQYF. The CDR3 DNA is TGTGCCAGCAGTGAACAGGACAGGGGGACCTACGAGCAGTACTTC.

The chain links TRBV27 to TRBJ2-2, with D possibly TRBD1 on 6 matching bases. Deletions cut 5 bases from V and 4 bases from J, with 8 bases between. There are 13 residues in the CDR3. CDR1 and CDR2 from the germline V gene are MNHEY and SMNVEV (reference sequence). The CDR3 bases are TGTGCCAGCAGTCGGACAGTCACCGGGGAGCTGTTTTTT. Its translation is CASSRTVTGELFF.

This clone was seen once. CDR3 nucleotide sequence: TGTGCCAGCGGTTATCCGTTGGGGACGGACACCTCTGGAAACACCATATATTTT. Its protein is CASGYPLGTDTSGNTIYF. V gene TRBV27 combines with J gene TRBJ1-3; a weak D match, TRBD1 (5 bases). CDR1 and CDR2 (germline): MNHEY, SMNVEV (reference sequence). V was pared by 8 bases and J by 0 bases, with 23 bases between. The CDR3 extends over 18 amino acids.

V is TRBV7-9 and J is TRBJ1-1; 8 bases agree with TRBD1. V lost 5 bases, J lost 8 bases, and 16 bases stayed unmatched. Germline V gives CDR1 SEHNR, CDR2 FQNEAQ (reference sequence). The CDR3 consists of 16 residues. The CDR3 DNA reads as TGTGCCAGCAGCCCCCAGGACAGGGCTAAGGGACAGGAAGCTTTCTTT. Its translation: CASSPQDRAKGQEAFF.

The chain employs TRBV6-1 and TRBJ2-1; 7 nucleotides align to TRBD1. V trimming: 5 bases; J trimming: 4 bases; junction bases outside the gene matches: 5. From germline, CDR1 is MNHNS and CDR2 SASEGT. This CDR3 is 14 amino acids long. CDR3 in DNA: TGTGCCAGCAGTTGGGACAGACCATACAATGAGCAGTTCTTC. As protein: CASSWDRPYNEQFF.

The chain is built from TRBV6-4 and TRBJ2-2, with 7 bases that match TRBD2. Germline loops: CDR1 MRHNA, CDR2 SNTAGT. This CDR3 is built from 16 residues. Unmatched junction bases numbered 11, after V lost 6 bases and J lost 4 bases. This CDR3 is CASSSESSGTTGELFF. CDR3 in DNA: TGTGCCAGCAGCTCTGAGTCTAGCGGCACCACCGGGGAGCTGTTTTTT.

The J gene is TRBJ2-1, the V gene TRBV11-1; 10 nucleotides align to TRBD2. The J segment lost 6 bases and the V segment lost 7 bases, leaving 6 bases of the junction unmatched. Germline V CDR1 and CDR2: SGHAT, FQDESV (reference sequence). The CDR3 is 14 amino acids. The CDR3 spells CASTRTSGINEQFF. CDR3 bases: TGTGCCAGCACTCGGACTAGCGGTATCAATGAGCAGTTCTTC.

DNA for the CDR3: TGTGCCAGCAGCTTAACGGGACTAGCGGCTAGCACAGATACGCAGTATTTT. As protein: CASSLTGLAASTDTQYF. The rearrangement joins TRBV7-3 to TRBJ2-3, with 11 bases lining up with TRBD2. The CDR3 spans 17 residues. The ends lost 0 bases at V and 0 bases at J; junction bases unmatched: 2. Germline V gene data show CDR1 as SGHTA and CDR2 as FQGTGA.

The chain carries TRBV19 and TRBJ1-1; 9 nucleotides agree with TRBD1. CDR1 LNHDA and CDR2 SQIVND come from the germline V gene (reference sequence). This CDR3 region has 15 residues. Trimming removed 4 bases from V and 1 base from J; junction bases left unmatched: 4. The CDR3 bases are TGTGCCAGTAGTACAAAGACAGGGGGGAACACTGAAGCTTTCTTT. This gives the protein CASSTKTGGNTEAFF.